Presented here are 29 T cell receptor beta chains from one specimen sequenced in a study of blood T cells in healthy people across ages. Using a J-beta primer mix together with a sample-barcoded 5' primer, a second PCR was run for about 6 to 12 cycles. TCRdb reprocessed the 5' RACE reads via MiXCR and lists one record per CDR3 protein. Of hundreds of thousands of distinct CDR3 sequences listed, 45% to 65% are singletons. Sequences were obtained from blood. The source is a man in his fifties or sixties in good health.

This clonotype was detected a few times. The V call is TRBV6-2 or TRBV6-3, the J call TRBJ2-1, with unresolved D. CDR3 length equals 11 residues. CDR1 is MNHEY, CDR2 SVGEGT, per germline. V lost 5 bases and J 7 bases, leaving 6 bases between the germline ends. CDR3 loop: CASSRSNEQFF. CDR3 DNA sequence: TGTGCCAGCAGTCGCTCTAATGAGCAGTTCTTC.

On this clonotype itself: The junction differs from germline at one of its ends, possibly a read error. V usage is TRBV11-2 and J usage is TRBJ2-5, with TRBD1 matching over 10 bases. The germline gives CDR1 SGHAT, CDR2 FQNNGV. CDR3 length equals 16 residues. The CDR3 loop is CTSSLTGGKGQETQYF. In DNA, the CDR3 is TGTACCAGCAGCTTGACAGGGGGCAAGGGGCAAGAGACCCAGTACTTC. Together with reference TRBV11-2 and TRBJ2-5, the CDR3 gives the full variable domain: EAGVAQSPRYKIIEKRQSVAFWCNPISGHATLYWYQQILGQGPKLLIQFQNNGVVDDSQLPKDRFSAERLKGVDSTLKIQPAKLEDSAVYLCTSSLTGGKGQETQYFGPGTRLLVL.

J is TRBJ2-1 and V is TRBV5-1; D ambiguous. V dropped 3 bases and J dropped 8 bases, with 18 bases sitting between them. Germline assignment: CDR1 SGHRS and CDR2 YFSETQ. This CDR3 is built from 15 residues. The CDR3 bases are TGCGCCAGCAGCTCGAGTGGACCGGCGCTCGATGAGCAGTTCTTC. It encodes CASSSSGPALDEQFF.

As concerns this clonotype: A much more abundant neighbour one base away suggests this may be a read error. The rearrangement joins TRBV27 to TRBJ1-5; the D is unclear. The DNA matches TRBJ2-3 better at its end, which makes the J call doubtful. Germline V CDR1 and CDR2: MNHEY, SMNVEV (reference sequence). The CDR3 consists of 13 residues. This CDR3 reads CASSLYPGQPQYF. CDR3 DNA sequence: TGTGCCAGCAGTTTATACCCTGGTCAGCCCCAGTATTTT.

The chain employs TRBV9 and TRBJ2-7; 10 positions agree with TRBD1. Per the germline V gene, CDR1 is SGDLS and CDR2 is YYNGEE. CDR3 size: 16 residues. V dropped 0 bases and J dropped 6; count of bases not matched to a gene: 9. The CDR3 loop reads CASSVGGTGVPGEQYF. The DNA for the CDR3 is TGTGCCAGCAGCGTAGGAGGGACAGGGGTTCCAGGCGAGCAGTACTTC.

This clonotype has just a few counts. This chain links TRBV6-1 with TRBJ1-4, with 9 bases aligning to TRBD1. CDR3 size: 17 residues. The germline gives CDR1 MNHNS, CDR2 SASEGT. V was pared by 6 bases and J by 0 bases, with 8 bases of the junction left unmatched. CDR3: CASRDGQGPPTNEKLFF. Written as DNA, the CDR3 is TGTGCCAGCAGAGACGGACAGGGGCCGCCAACTAATGAAAAACTGTTTTTT.

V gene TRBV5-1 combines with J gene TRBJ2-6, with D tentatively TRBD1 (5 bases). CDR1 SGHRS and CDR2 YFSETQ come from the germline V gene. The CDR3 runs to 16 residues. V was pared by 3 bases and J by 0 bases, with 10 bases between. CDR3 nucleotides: TGCGCCAGCAGCTCTACAGGAAACTCTGGGGCCAACGTCCTGACTTTC. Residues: CASSSTGNSGANVLTF.

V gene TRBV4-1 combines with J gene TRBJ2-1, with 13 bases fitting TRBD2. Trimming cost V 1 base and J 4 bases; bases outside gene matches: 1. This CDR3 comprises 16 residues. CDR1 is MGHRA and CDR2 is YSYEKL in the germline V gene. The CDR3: CASSQGTSGGYNEQFF. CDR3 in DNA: TGCGCCAGCAGCCAAGGGACTAGCGGGGGTTACAATGAGCAGTTCTTC.

CDR3 in amino acids: CSASGGRLNTEAFF. The CDR3 coding sequence is TGCAGTGCTAGTGGGGGCAGGTTGAACACTGAAGCTTTCTTT. V gene TRBV20-1 combines with J gene TRBJ1-1, with a possible D match to TRBD1 (6 bases). Germline-derived CDR1 and CDR2 are DFQATT and SNEGSKA (reference sequence). The CDR3 totals 14 residues. Trimming pared 3 bases from V and 0 bases from J, leaving 11 bases between.

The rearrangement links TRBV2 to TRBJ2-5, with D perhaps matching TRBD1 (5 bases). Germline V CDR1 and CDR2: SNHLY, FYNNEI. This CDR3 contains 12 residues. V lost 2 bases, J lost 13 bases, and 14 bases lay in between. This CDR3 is CASSELAGRGYF. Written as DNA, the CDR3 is TGTGCCAGCAGTGAATTGGCAGGGCGCGGGTACTTC.

The CDR3 protein is CASSTGTARSGANVLTF. Written as DNA, the CDR3 is TGTGCCAGCTCTACGGGGACAGCCCGCTCTGGGGCCAACGTCCTGACTTTC. This rearrangement joins TRBV18 to TRBJ2-6; TRBD1 agrees at 7 bases. Germline CDR1 is KGHSH and CDR2 is LQKENI. This CDR3 spans 17 amino acids. With 6 bases clipped from V and 0 bases from J, the junction kept 8 bases outside the gene matches.

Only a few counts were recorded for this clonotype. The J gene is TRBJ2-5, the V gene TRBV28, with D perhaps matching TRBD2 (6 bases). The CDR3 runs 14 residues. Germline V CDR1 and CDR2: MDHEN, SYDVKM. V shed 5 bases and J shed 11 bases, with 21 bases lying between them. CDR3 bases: TGTGCCAGCAGTCTCGACCGGGGGTATAAGGAGCAGTACTTC. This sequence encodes CASSLDRGYKEQYF.

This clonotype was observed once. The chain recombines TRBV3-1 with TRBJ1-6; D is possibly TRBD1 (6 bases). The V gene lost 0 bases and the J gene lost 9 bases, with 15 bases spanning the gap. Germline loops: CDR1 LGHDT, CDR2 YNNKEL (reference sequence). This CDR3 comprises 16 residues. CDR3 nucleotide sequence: TGTGCCAGCAGCCAAGATTGGGGGGGCGCGGGTTCACCCCTCCACTTT. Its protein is CASSQDWGGAGSPLHF.

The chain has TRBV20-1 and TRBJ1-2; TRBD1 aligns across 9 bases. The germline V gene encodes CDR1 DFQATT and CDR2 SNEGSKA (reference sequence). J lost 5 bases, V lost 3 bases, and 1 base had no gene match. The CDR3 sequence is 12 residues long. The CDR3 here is CSASGTGYGYTF. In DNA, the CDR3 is TGCAGTGCTAGTGGGACAGGGTATGGCTACACCTTC.

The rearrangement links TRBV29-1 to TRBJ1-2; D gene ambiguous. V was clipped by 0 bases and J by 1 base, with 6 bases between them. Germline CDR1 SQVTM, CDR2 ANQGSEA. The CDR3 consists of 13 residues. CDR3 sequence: CSVEDASNYGYTF. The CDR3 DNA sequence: TGCAGCGTTGAAGATGCAAGTAACTATGGCTACACCTTC.

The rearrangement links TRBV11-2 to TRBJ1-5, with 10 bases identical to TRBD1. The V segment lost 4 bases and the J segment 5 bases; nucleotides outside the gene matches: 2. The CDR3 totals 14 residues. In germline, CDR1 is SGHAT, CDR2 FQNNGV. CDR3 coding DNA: TGTGCCAGCAGCTGGGACAGGGGTTATCAGCCCCAGCATTTT. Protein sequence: CASSWDRGYQPQHF.

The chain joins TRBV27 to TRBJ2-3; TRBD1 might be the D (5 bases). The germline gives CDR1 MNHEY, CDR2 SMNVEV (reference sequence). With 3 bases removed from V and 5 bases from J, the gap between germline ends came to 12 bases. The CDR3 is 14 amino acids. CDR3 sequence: CASSFATAQDTQYF. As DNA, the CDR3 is TGTGCCAGCAGTTTCGCGACAGCCCAAGATACGCAGTATTTT.

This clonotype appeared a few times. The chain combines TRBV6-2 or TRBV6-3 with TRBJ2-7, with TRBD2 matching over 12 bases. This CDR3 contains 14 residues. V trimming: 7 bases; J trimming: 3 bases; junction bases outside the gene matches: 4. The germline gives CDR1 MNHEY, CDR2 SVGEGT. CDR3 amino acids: CASTRLAGDYEQYF. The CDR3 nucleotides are TGTGCCAGCACGCGACTAGCGGGGGACTACGAGCAGTACTTC.

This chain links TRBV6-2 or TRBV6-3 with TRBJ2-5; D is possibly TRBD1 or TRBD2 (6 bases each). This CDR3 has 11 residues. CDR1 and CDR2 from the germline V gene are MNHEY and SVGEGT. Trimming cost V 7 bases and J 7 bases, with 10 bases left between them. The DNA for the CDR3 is TGTGCCAGCACCAAGGGGGGGACCCAGTACTTC. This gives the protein CASTKGGTQYF.

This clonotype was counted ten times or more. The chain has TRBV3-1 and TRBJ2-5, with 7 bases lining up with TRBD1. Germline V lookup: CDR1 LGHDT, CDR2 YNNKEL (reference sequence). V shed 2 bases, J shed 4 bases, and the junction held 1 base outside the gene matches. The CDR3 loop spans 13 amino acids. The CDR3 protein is CASSQPGGETQYF. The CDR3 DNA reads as TGTGCCAGCAGCCAACCAGGGGGAGAGACCCAGTACTTC.

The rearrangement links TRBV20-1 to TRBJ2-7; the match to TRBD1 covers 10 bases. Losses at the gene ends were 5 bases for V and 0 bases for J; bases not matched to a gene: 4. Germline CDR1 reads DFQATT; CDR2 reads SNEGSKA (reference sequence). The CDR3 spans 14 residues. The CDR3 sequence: CSASRTGGSYEQYF. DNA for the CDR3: TGCAGTGCTTCACGGACAGGGGGCTCCTACGAGCAGTACTTC.

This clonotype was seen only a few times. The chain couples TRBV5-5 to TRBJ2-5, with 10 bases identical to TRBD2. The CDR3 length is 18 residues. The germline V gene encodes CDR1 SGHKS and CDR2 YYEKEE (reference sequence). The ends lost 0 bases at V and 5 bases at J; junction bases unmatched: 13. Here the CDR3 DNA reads TGTGCCAGCAGCTTGGTTGCATCCGGAGCGGGGGGGCTTGAGACCCAGTACTTC. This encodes CASSLVASGAGGLETQYF.

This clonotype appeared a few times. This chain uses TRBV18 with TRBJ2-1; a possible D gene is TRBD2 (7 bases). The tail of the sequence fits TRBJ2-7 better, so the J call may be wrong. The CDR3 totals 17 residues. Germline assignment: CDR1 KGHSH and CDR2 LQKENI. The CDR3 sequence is CASSPPTRGPRSYEQYF. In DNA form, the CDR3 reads TGTGCCAGCTCACCACCTACGCGGGGGCCCAGATCCTACGAGCAGTACTTC.

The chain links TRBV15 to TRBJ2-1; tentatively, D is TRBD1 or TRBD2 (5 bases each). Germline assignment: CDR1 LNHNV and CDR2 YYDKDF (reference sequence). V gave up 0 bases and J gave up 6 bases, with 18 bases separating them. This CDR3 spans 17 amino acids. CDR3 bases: TGTGCCACCAGCAGAGATGGACCTGGGGGTTTTGTCAATGAGCAGTTCTTC. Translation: CATSRDGPGGFVNEQFF.

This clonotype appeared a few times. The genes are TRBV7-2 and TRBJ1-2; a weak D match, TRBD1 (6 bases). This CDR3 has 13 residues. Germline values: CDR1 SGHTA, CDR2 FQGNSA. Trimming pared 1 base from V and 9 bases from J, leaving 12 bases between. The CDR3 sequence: CASSLEGGWSYTF. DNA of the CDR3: TGTGCCAGCAGCTTAGAGGGGGGTTGGAGCTACACCTTC. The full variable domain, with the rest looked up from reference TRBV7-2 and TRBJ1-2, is GAGVSQSPSNKVTEKGKDVELRCDPISGHTALYWYRQSLGQGLEFLIYFQGNSAPDKSGLPSDRFSAERTGGSVSTLTIQRTQQEDSAVYLCASSLEGGWSYTFGSGTRLTVV.

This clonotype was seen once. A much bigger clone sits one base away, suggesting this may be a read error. The CDR3: CASRPRDRGETQYF. The CDR3 DNA is TGTGCCAGCAGACCCCGGGACAGGGGAGAGACCCAGTACTTC. The rearrangement links TRBV3-1 to TRBJ2-5, with 10 bases fitting TRBD1. The V and J ends lost 6 bases and 4 bases, in that order; junction bases with no gene match: 5. Per the germline V gene, CDR1 is LGHDT and CDR2 is YNNKEL (reference sequence). This CDR3 contains 14 residues.

CDR3 bases: TGTGCCAGTAGTCCGGACAGATTGAACACTGAAGCTTTCTTT. The encoded protein is CASSPDRLNTEAFF. The chain links TRBV19 to TRBJ1-1, with a possible D match to TRBD1 (6 bases). The length of the CDR3 is 14 residues. The V end was cut by 5 bases, the J end by 0 bases, with 10 bases between. CDR1 and CDR2 (germline): LNHDA, SQIVND (reference sequence).

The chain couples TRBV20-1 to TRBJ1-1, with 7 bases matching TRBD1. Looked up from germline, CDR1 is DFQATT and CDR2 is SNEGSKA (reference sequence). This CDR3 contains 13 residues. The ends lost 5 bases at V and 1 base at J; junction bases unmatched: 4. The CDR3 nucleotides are TGCAGTGCTCCGTACAGGGGGAACACTGAAGCTTTCTTT. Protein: CSAPYRGNTEAFF.

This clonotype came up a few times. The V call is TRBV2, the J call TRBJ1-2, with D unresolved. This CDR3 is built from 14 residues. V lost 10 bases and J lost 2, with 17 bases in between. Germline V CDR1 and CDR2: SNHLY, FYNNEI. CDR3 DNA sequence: TGTGCCACAAAGCCTGCGGGAGGCAACTATGGCTACACCTTC. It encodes CATKPAGGNYGYTF.